The 24 T cell receptor beta chains in this list originate from one sample, sequenced in a study of blood T cell repertoires in COVID-19. Sequencing was performed with immunoSEQ multiplex PCR; in TCRdb, only in-frame clones are kept and a portion is missing. The table records around 120,000 clones, approximately 86% of them present only once. Material for sequencing was peripheral blood. These receptors came from a woman aged 50 to 60 with active or convalescent COVID-19.

The chain combines TRBV5-6 with TRBJ2-3, with 8 bases that match TRBD1. V lost 6 bases and J lost 4; bases outside the gene matches: 10. The CDR3 length is 15 residues. CDR1 is SGHDT, CDR2 YYEEEE, per germline. CDR3 nucleotides: TGTGCCAGCACCATCCTCCAGGGGGCCGCAGATACGCAGTATTTT. Its translation: CASTILQGAADTQYF.

The gene calls are TRBV2 and TRBJ1-5; maybe TRBD1 (5 bases). Per the germline V gene, CDR1 is SNHLY and CDR2 is FYNNEI. The CDR3 has 14 residues. The germline V and J ends were trimmed by 1 base and 11 bases, with 15 bases remaining between them. The CDR3 sequence is CASSEGVMGGAQHF. The CDR3 DNA sequence: TGTGCCAGCAGTGAAGGGGTTATGGGAGGGGCCCAGCATTTT.

The chain has TRBV27 and TRBJ1-6, with D perhaps matching TRBD1 (6 bases). Germline values: CDR1 MNHEY, CDR2 SMNVEV (reference sequence). Trimming stripped 5 bases from V and 6 bases from J, with 11 bases between. This CDR3 is 14 amino acids long. CDR3 region: CASSQQGFNSPLHF. In nucleotides, the CDR3 is TGTGCCAGCAGTCAACAGGGTTTTAATTCACCCCTCCACTTT.

This chain uses TRBV7-9 with TRBJ2-1, with TRBD2 matching 11 bases. The CDR3 is made up of 15 amino acids. Germline V CDR1 and CDR2: SEHNR, FQNEAQ (reference sequence). After removal of 4 bases from V and 9 bases from J, the junction contained 8 bases not matched to a gene. CDR3 amino acids: CASSSIAGGPGEQFF. CDR3 in DNA: TGTGCCAGCAGCTCCATAGCGGGAGGGCCAGGTGAGCAGTTCTTC.

This chain joins TRBV11-3 and TRBJ2-1, with D uncertain. V lost 2 bases and J lost 5, with 10 bases in between. Germline V gene data show CDR1 as SGHNT and CDR2 as YENEEA. CDR3 length: 14 amino acids. The CDR3 sequence: CASSLSYPNNEQFF. The CDR3 nucleotides are TGTGCCAGCAGCTTAAGCTACCCCAACAATGAGCAGTTCTTC. The complete variable domain, with remaining parts taken from reference TRBV11-3 and TRBJ2-1, reads EAGVVQSPRYKIIEKKQPVAFWCNPISGHNTLYWYLQNLGQGPELLIRYENEEAVDDSQLPKDRFSAERLKGVDSTLKIQPAELGDSAVYLCASSLSYPNNEQFFGPGTRLTVL.

The J gene is TRBJ1-1, the V gene TRBV3-1 (or the pseudogene TRBV3-2); tentative D call: TRBD1 (5 bases). The germline V gene encodes CDR1 LGHDT and CDR2 YNNKEL (reference sequence). This CDR3 has 14 amino acids. V was cut by 1 base and J by 4 bases, with 10 bases left in between. In DNA, the CDR3 is TGTGCCAGCAGCCAAGCTACAGGTAGCACTGAAGCTTTCTTT. Its protein is CASSQATGSTEAFF.

The genes are TRBV5-6 and TRBJ2-7, with a possible D match to TRBD2 (6 bases). Germline-derived CDR1 and CDR2 are SGHDT and YYEEEE. The CDR3 length is 14 residues. V was cut by 2 bases and J by 5 bases, with 14 bases left in between. DNA for the CDR3: TGTGCCAGCAGCTTCCCGGGAGAGTGGCACGAGCAGTACTTC. Translated, it gives CASSFPGEWHEQYF.

This rearrangement joins TRBV11-3 to TRBJ2-3; 7 nucleotides match TRBD1. The germline gives CDR1 SGHNT, CDR2 YENEEA. V dropped 4 bases and J dropped 2; count of bases not matched to a gene: 6. This CDR3 is 15 amino acids long. CDR3 DNA sequence: TGTGCCAGCAGCTCCCAGGGGGAGACCACAGATACGCAGTATTTT. This translates into CASSSQGETTDTQYF.

The chain employs TRBV5-4 and TRBJ2-3; D remains unclear. Germline V gives CDR1 SGHNT, CDR2 YYREEE (reference sequence). This CDR3 contains 15 residues. The V end lost 0 bases, the J end lost 0 bases, and 8 bases lay between the germline ends. CDR3 protein: CASSLVTGSTDTQYF. DNA of the CDR3: TGTGCCAGCAGCTTGGTAACGGGTAGCACAGATACGCAGTATTTT.

The rearrangement uses TRBV7-2 and TRBJ2-7; the D is unclear. This CDR3 comprises 14 residues. Germline CDR1 is SGHTA and CDR2 is FQGNSA. The ends were cut back, 5 bases at V and 3 bases at J, with 14 bases in the middle. CDR3 coding DNA: TGTGCCAGCAGCCTCCTGTCCTCACTCTACGAGCAGTACTTC. It codes for CASSLLSSLYEQYF.

This chain uses TRBV6-1 with TRBJ1-2; D unclear. The CDR3 extends over 14 amino acids. Germline assignment: CDR1 MNHNS and CDR2 SASEGT. The ends were cut back, 2 bases at V and 5 bases at J, with 12 bases in the middle. CDR3 coding DNA: TGTGCCAGCAGTGAACCCCCCCAGGAATATGGCTACACCTTC. This gives the protein CASSEPPQEYGYTF.

This rearrangement joins TRBV7-2 to TRBJ2-1; D is perhaps TRBD1 (6 bases). Trimming took 2 bases from V and 7 from J, leaving 15 bases between them. Germline CDR1 and CDR2: SGHTA and FQGNSA. The CDR3 is made up of 15 amino acids. The CDR3 loop reads CASSLITGIGNEQFF. CDR3 sequence (DNA): TGTGCCAGCAGCTTAATTACAGGGATAGGGAATGAGCAGTTCTTC.

This clone was detected a few times. The genes are TRBV6-1 and TRBJ1-2; D is perhaps TRBD1 (6 bases). The germline gives CDR1 MNHNS, CDR2 SASEGT. This CDR3 spans 15 amino acids. Trimming removed 3 bases from V and 5 bases from J, with 16 bases in between. In nucleotides, the CDR3 is TGTGCCAGCAGTGAGTGGACGGGGCAGGGGTATGGCTACACCTTC. Protein product: CASSEWTGQGYGYTF.

The chain employs TRBV15 and TRBJ1-3; D is undetermined. The germline CDR1 and CDR2 sequences are LNHNV and YYDKDF (reference sequence). The V gene lost 0 bases and the J gene lost 0 bases, with 9 bases spanning the gap. The CDR3 contains 16 residues. The CDR3 nucleotides are TGTGCCACCAGCAGAGACCGCGTCTACTCTGGAAACACCATATATTTT. Its translation is CATSRDRVYSGNTIYF.

Concerning this clone itself: One end of the junction is discordant with germline, which a read error may explain. The chain carries TRBV5-5 and TRBJ2-5; unclear D gene. CDR1 is SGHKS and CDR2 is YYEKEE in the germline V gene (reference sequence). CDR3 size: 14 residues. The CDR3 here is CASTLGYSEETQYF. CDR3 sequence (DNA): TGTGCCAGCACCTTGGGGTATAGTGAAGAGACCCAGTACTTC.

The chain has TRBV6-5 and TRBJ1-1, with D uncertain. The CDR3 runs to 15 residues. The germline V and J ends were trimmed by 0 bases and 4 bases, with 12 bases remaining between them. The germline CDR1 and CDR2 sequences are MNHEY and SVGAGI. The CDR3 loop reads CASSYSYNSGTEAFF. The CDR3 DNA sequence: TGTGCCAGCAGTTACTCGTACAATTCGGGCACTGAAGCTTTCTTT.

The rearrangement joins TRBV29-1 to TRBJ2-7, with TRBD2 as a possible D gene (6 bases). CDR3 length: 14 residues. Trimming took 7 bases from V and 1 from J, leaving 17 bases between them. In germline, CDR1 is SQVTM, CDR2 ANQGSEA. Written as DNA, the CDR3 is TGCAGCGCCAGGAGGGACCCTTCTTCCTACGAGCAGTACTTC. Translated: CSARRDPSSYEQYF.

V and J are TRBV7-2 and TRBJ1-4, with TRBD1 matching over 9 bases. CDR1 and CDR2 (germline): SGHTA, FQGNSA. V lost 5 bases and J lost 4; bases outside the gene matches: 5. This CDR3 spans 15 amino acids. CDR3 region: CASSPGTGYNEKLFF. DNA for the CDR3: TGTGCCAGCAGCCCCGGGACAGGGTATAATGAAAAACTGTTTTTT.

The chain has TRBV3-1 (or the pseudogene TRBV3-2) and TRBJ2-5; the match to TRBD1 covers 8 bases. J gave up 1 base and V 3 bases, and 7 bases lay outside the gene matches. Germline loops: CDR1 LGHDT, CDR2 YNNKEL (reference sequence). The CDR3 has 16 amino acids. The CDR3 DNA is TGTGCCAGCAGCCACAACGACAGGGGATCCCAAGAGACCCAGTACTTC. The encoded protein is CASSHNDRGSQETQYF.

The V and J genes are TRBV7-9 and TRBJ2-7, with D maybe TRBD2 (6 bases). V gave up 3 bases and J gave up 3 bases, with 12 bases separating them. Germline loops: CDR1 SEHNR, CDR2 FQNEAQ (reference sequence). The CDR3 is 14 residues long. This chain's CDR3 is CASSFATSFYEQYF. The CDR3 DNA sequence: TGTGCCAGCAGCTTTGCGACTAGTTTCTACGAGCAGTACTTC.

The chain has TRBV27 and TRBJ1-6, with 8 bases matching TRBD1. Trimming removed 5 bases from V and 6 bases from J; junction bases left unmatched: 6. The CDR3 is 15 residues long. Germline CDR1 is MNHEY and CDR2 is SMNVEV (reference sequence). CDR3: CASSPTGVTNSPLHF. The CDR3 DNA is TGTGCCAGCAGTCCGACAGGGGTCACTAATTCACCCCTCCACTTT.

The chain recombines TRBV21-1 with TRBJ1-5. TRBV21-1 is noted as a pseudogene. The CDR3 is made up of 16 amino acids. The CDR3 coding sequence is TGTGCCAGCAGCAAAGAGGCACGAGGAGGCAATCAGCCCCAGCATTTT. It yields the protein CASSKEARGGNQPQHF.

This chain uses TRBV28 with TRBJ2-2; a possible D gene is TRBD2 (5 bases). The germline V and J ends were trimmed by 2 bases and 3 bases, with 13 bases remaining between them. Germline values: CDR1 MDHEN, CDR2 SYDVKM. This CDR3 comprises 16 residues. The CDR3 DNA reads as TGTGCCAGCAGTTTACTCATCCCCGGGGACACCGGGGAGCTGTTTTTT. Amino acid sequence: CASSLLIPGDTGELFF.

The chain carries TRBV18 and TRBJ2-3; D is possibly TRBD1 (5 bases). CDR3 length: 14 residues. The germline V gene encodes CDR1 KGHSH and CDR2 LQKENI. Trimming cost V 4 bases and J 5 bases, with 13 bases left between them. DNA of the CDR3: TGTGCCAGCTCACAAACAGGTTATAGAGATACGCAGTATTTT. Translating gives CASSQTGYRDTQYF.